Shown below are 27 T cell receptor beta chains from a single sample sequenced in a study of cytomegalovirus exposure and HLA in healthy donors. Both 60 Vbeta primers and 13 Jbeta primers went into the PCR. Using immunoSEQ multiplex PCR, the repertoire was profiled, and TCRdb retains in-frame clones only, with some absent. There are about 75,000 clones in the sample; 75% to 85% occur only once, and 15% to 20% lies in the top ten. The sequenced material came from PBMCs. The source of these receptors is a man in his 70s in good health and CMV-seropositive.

The CDR3 spells CASSLTSRPSGCNQPQHF. The DNA for the CDR3 is TGCGCCAGCAGCCTCACTTCCCGACCCTCGGGATGCAATCAGCCCCAGCATTTT. The chain employs TRBV4-3 and TRBJ1-5; the D is unclear. The V gene's germline CDR1 is LGHNA and CDR2 YSLEER. The CDR3 is 18 amino acids. The V end lost 4 bases, the J end lost 2 bases, and 21 bases lay between the germline ends.

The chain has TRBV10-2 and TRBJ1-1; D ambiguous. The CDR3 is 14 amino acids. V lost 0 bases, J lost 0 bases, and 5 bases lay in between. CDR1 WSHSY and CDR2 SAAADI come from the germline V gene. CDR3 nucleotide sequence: TGCGCCAGCAGTGAGTCCCAGATGAACACTGAAGCTTTCTTT. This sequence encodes CASSESQMNTEAFF.

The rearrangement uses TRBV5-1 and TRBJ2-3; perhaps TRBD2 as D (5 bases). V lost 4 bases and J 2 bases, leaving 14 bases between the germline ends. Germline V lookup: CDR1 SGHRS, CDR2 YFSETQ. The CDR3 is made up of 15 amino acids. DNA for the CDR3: TGCGCCAGCAGCGGACTGGACGGGTCCACAGATACGCAGTATTTT. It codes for CASSGLDGSTDTQYF.

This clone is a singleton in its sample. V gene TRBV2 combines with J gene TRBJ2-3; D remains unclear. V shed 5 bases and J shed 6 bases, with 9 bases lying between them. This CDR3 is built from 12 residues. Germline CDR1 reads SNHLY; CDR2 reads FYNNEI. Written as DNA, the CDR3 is TGTGCCAGCAGTACCTCTCAGGATACGCAGTATTTT. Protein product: CASSTSQDTQYF. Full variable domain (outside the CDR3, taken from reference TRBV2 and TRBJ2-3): EPEVTQTPSHQVTQMGQEVILRCVPISNHLYFYWYRQILGQKVEFLVSFYNNEISEKSEIFDDQFSVERPDGSNFTLKIRSTKLEDSAMYFCASSTSQDTQYFGPGTRLTVL.

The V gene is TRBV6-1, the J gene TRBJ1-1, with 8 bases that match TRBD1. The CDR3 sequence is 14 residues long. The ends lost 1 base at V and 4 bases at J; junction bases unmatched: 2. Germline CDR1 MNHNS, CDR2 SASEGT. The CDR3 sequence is CASSEVQGGTEAFF. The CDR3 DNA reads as TGTGCCAGCAGTGAAGTACAGGGGGGCACTGAAGCTTTCTTT.

The CDR3: CASRPGTFYSPLHF. The CDR3 coding sequence is TGTGCCAGCAGACCCGGGACATTTTATTCACCCCTCCACTTT. The chain couples TRBV27 to TRBJ1-6, with a tentative D call TRBD1 (6 bases). V was clipped by 6 bases and J by 8 bases, with 14 bases between them. The CDR3 is 14 amino acids. Per the germline V gene, CDR1 is MNHEY and CDR2 is SMNVEV (reference sequence).

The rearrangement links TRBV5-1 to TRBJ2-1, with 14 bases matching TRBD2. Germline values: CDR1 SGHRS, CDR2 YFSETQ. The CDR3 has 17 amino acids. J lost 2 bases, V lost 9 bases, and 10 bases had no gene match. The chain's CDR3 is CATAEGTSGGTYNEQFF. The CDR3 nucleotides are TGCGCCACCGCAGAAGGGACTAGCGGGGGAACCTACAATGAGCAGTTCTTC.

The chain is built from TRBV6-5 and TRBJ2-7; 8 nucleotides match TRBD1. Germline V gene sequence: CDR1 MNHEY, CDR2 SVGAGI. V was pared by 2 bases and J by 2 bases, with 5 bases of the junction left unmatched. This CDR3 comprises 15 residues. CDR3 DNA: TGTGCCAGCAGTTACGGGTCAGGGGGCCCCTACGAGCAGTACTTC. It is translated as CASSYGSGGPYEQYF.

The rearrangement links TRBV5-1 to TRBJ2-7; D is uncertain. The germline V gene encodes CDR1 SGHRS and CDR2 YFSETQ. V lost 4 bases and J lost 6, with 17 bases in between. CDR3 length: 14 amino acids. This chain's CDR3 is CASSSLGYLPEQYF. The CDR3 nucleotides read TGCGCCAGCAGCAGCCTCGGGTACCTCCCCGAGCAGTACTTC.

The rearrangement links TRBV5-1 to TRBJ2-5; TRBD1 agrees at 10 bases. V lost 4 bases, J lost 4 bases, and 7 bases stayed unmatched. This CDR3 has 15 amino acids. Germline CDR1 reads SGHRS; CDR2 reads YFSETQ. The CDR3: CASSVRTGGGETQYF. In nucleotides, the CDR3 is TGCGCCAGCAGCGTCCGGACAGGGGGGGGAGAGACCCAGTACTTC.

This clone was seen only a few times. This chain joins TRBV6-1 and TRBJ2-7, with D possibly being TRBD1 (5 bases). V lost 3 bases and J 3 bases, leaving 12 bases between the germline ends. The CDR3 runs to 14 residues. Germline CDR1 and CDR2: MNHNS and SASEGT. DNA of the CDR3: TGTGCCAGCAGTGATGCAGGGATGGTCTACGAGCAGTACTTC. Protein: CASSDAGMVYEQYF.

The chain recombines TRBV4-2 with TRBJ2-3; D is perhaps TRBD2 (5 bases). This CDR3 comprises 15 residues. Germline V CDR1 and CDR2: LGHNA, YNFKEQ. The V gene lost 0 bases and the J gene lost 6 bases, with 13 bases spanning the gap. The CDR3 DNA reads TGTGCCAGCAGCCAAGAGGGTGGGAGAGCGGATACGCAGTATTTT. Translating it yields CASSQEGGRADTQYF.

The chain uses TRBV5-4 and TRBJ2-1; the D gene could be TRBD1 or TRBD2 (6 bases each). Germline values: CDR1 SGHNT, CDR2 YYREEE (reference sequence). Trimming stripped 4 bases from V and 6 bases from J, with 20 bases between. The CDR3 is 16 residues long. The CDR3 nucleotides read TGTGCCAGCAGCCTGGGGGGAACACAGGGTCTCAATGAGCAGTTCTTC. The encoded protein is CASSLGGTQGLNEQFF.

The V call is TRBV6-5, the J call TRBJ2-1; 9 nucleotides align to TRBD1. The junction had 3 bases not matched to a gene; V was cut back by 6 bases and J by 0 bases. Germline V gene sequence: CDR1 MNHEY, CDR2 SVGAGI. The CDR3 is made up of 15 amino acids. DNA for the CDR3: TGTGCCAGCAGCCGGGACAGGGACTCCTACAATGAGCAGTTCTTC. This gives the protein CASSRDRDSYNEQFF.

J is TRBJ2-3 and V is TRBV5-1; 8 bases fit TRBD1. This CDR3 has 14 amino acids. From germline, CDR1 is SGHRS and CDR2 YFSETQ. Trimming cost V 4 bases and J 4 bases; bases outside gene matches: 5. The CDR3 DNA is TGCGCCAGCAGCACGGGACAGGACCCAGATACGCAGTATTTT. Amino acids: CASSTGQDPDTQYF.

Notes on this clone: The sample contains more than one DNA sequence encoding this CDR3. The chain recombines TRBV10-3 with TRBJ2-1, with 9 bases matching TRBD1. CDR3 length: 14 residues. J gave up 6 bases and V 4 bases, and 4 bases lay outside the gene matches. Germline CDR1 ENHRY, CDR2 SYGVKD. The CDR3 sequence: CAISGQGGSNEQFF. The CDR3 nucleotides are TGTGCCATCAGTGGACAGGGGGGATCCAATGAGCAGTTCTTC.

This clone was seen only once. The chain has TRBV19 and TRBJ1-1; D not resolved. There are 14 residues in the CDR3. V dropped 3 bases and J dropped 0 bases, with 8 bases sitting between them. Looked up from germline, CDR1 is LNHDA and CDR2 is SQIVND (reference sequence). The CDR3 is CASSISDMNTEAFF. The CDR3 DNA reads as TGTGCCAGTAGTATTTCTGACATGAACACTGAAGCTTTCTTT. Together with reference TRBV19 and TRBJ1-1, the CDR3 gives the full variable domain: DGGITQSPKYLFRKEGQNVTLSCEQNLNHDAMYWYRQDPGQGLRLIYYSQIVNDFQKGDIAEGYSVSREKKESFPLTVTSAQKNPTAFYLCASSISDMNTEAFFGQGTRLTVV.

CDR3 region: CASSSSYGYTF. The CDR3 nucleotides are TGTGCCAGCAGTTCGTCCTATGGCTACACCTTC. The chain has TRBV28 and TRBJ1-2; D gene ambiguous. The length of the CDR3 is 11 residues. CDR1 is MDHEN and CDR2 is SYDVKM in the germline V gene. V lost 4 bases to trimming and J lost 4 bases, with 4 bases between them.

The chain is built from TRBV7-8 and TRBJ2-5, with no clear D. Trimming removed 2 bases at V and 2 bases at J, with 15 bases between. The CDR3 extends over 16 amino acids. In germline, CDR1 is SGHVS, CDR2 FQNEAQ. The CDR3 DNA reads TGTGCCAGCAGCTTATCGGCTAGTGAGTGGCAAGAGACCCAGTACTTC. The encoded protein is CASSLSASEWQETQYF. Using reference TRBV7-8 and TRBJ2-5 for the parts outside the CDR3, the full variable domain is GAGVSQSPRYKVAKRGQDVALRCDPISGHVSLFWYQQALGQGPEFLTYFQNEAQLDKSGLPSDRFFAERPEGSVSTLKIQRTQQEDSAVYLCASSLSASEWQETQYFGPGTRLLVL.

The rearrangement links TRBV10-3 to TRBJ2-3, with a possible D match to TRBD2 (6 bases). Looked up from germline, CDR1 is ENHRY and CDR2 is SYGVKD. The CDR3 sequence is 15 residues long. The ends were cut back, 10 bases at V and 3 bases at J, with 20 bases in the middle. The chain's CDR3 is CATSRAAGGTDTQYF. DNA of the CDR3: TGTGCCACCTCGAGGGCAGCAGGAGGGACAGATACGCAGTATTTT.

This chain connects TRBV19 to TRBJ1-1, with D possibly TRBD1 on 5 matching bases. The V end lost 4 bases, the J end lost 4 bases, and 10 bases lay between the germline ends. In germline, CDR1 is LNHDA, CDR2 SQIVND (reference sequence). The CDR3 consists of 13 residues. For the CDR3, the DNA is TGTGCCAGTAGTAGACAGCAGGGCACTGAAGCTTTCTTT. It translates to CASSRQQGTEAFF.

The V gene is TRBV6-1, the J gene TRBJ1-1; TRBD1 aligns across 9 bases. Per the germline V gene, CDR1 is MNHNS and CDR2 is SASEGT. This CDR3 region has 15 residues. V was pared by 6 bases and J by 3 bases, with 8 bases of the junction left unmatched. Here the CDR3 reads CASSLWDRVDTEAFF. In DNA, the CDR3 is TGTGCCAGCAGCCTTTGGGACAGGGTGGACACTGAAGCTTTCTTT.

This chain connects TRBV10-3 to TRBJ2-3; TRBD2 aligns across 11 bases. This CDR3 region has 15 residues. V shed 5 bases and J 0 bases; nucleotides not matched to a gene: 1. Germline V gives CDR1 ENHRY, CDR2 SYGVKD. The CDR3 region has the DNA TGTGCCATCAGTATAGCGGGAGGGAGCACAGATACGCAGTATTTT. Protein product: CAISIAGGSTDTQYF.

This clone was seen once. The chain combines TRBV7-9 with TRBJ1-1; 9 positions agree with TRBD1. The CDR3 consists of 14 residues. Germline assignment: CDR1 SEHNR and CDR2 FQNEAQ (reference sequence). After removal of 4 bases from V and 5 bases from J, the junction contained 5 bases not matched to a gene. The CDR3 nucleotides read TGTGCCAGCAGCTCACAGGGGGCTGGAACTGAAGCTTTCTTT. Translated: CASSSQGAGTEAFF.

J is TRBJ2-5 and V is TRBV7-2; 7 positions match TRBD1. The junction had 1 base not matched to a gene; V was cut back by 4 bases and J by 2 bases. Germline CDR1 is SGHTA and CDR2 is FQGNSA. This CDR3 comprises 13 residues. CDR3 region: CASSWDRQETQYF. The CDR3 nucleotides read TGTGCCAGCAGCTGGGACAGACAAGAGACCCAGTACTTC.

The CDR3 sequence is CASSVGTAAADTQYF. CDR3 bases: TGTGCCAGCAGCGTAGGGACAGCTGCAGCAGATACGCAGTATTTT. The chain recombines TRBV9 with TRBJ2-3; D perhaps matches TRBD1 (6 bases). The CDR3 totals 15 residues. The V gene lost 0 bases and the J gene lost 4 bases, with 12 bases spanning the gap. Germline assignment: CDR1 SGDLS and CDR2 YYNGEE.

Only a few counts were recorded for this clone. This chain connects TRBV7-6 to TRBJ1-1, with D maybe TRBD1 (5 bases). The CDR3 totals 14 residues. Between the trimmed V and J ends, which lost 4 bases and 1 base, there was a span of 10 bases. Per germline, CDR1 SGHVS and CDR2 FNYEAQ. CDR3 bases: TGTGCCAGCAGCTCCCAGGGCTGGAACACTGAAGCTTTCTTT. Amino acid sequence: CASSSQGWNTEAFF.